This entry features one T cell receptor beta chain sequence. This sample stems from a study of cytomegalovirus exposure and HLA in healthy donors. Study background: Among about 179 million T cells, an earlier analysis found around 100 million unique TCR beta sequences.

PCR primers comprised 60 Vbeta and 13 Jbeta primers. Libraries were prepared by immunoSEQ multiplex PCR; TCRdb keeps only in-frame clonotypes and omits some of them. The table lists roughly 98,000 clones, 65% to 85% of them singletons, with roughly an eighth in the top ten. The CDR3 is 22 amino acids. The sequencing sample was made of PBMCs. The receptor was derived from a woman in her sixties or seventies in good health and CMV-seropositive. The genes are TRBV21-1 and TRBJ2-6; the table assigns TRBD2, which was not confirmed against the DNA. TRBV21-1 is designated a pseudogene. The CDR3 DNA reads TGTGCCAGCAGCAAACGAGCCGCTTGTGGGACTAGCGGTCGTTTTGGGGCCAACGTCCTGACTTTC. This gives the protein CASSKRAACGTSGRFGANVLTF.